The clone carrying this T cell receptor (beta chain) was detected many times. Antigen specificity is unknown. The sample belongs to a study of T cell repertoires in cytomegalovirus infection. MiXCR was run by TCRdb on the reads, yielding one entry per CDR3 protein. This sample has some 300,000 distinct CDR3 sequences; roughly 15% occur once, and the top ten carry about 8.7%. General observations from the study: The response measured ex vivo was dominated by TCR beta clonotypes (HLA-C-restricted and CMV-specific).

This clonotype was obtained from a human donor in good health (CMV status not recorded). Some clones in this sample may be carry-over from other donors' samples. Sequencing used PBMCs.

The CDR3, as DNA: TGTGCCAGCAGCTACGGACTGGCGGAGACCCAGTACTTC. Its translation: CASSYGLAETQYF. The rearrangement links TRBV7-2 to TRBJ2-5; D might be TRBD2 (5 bases). The CDR3 totals 13 residues. V lost 4 bases to trimming and J lost 5 bases, with 11 bases between them. From germline, CDR1 is SGHTA and CDR2 FQGNSA.